This TCR beta chain was documented in a study of blood T cell repertoires in COVID-19. This CDR3 region has 15 residues. CDR1 and CDR2 (germline): LNHDA, SQIVND (reference sequence). V lost 6 bases, J lost 0 bases, and 7 bases stayed unmatched. Original data processing: Estimated nucleated cell counts came from reference gene primer amplification. Some clones are missing from TCRdb's copy, which holds only in-frame ones; the method was immunoSEQ multiplex PCR. From that table come the V and J calls and clone size; the DNA was used to work out D and trimming. The repertoire holds about 140,000 clones, with 84% as singletons. The cohort comprised adults aged about 18 to 100 years residing in around 25 US areas. Participant-reported clinical history was the basis for cohort assignment.

The receptor's source is a man aged 40-55 years with acute COVID-19. The J gene is TRBJ1-1, the V gene TRBV19; TRBD1 matches 7 bases. What was sequenced was PBMCs or T cells enriched from blood (not recorded which). CDR3 amino acids: CASRTGTAMNTEAFF. The CDR3, as DNA: TGTGCCAGTAGAACCGGGACAGCAATGAACACTGAAGCTTTCTTT.